Listed below are T cell receptor beta chains from one sample, sequenced in a study of early T cells in non-severe SARS-CoV-2 infection. TCRdb called the 5' RACE reads again in MiXCR, with one record for every CDR3 protein. The sample carries 50,000 to 85,000 distinct CDR3 sequences, 9.1% recorded once. Sequenced input: whole blood. The receptors come from an adult who was a healthcare worker with PCR-confirmed SARS-CoV-2 infection or an uninfected control (not recorded which). The CDR3 runs from the conserved cysteine through the conserved F or W. A D gene is named only where the DNA matches it firmly. Some rows mark clone size as missing; the rest say once, few, many or name a class of expanded clone.

D: NA
V: TRBV29-1
size: few
J: TRBJ1-1
CDR3: CSVEEVVNTEAFF
DNA: TGCAGCGTTGAAGAGGTAGTGAACACTGAAGCTTTCTTT

D: NA
V: TRBV3-1
size: once
J: TRBJ2-3
CDR3: CASSQEGTGHNTDTQYF
DNA: TGTGCCAGCAGCCAAGAGGGTACAGGACACAACACAGATACGCAGTATTTT

D: NA
V: TRBV12-2
size: NA
J: TRBJ2-7
CDR3: CASRLFARRYYEQYF
DNA: TGTGCAAGTCGCTTATTTGCCCGGAGGTATTACGAGCAGTACTTC

D: TRBD2
V: TRBV29-1
size: few
J: TRBJ2-1
CDR3: CSVATSGRGGNEQFF
DNA: TGCAGCGTTGCAACTAGCGGTAGAGGGGGAAATGAGCAGTTCTTC

D: NA
V: TRBV5-1
size: many
J: TRBJ2-7
CDR3: CASSSRTALGYEQYF
DNA: TGCGCCAGCAGCTCGAGGACGGCGCTAGGCTACGAGCAGTACTTC

D: NA
V: TRBV12-3/TRBV12-4
size: NA
J: TRBJ2-7
CDR3: CASSSQGSPYEQYF
DNA: TGTGCCAGCAGTTCACAGGGCAGCCCCTACGAGCAGTACTTC

D: NA
V: TRBV20-1
size: NA
J: TRBJ2-1
CDR3: CSARDLLGERMCEQFF
DNA: TGCAGTGCTAGAGATCTGTTGGGGGAGCGCATGTGTGAGCAGTTCTTC

D: NA
V: TRBV6-5
size: many
J: TRBJ2-1
CDR3: CASSSNLRMPGQFF
DNA: TGTGCCAGCAGCAGCAACCTAAGGATGCCTGGGCAGTTCTTC

D: TRBD2
V: TRBV29-1
size: few
J: TRBJ2-7
CDR3: CSVERGGEQYF
DNA: TGCAGCGTTGAACGGGGGGGCGAGCAGTACTTC

D: NA
V: TRBV20-1
size: NA
J: TRBJ2-5
CDR3: CSASSGFETQYF
DNA: TGCAGTGCAAGTTCAGGGTTCGAGACCCAGTACTTC

D: NA
V: TRBV11-2
size: many
J: TRBJ2-7
CDR3: CASSPVGRTTTYEQYF
DNA: TGTGCCAGCAGCCCAGTCGGGCGGACTACCACCTACGAGCAGTACTTC

D: NA
V: TRBV5-5
size: many
J: TRBJ1-1
CDR3: CASSWTWGEAFF
DNA: TGTGCCAGCAGCTGGACGTGGGGTGAAGCTTTCTTT

D: TRBD2
V: TRBV11-2
size: many
J: TRBJ2-7
CDR3: CASSRASPPRGEQYF
DNA: TGTGCCAGCAGCCGTGCATCCCCGCCGCGGGGGGAGCAGTACTTC